The 23 T cell receptor beta chains below were found in one sample sequenced in a study of blood T cells in healthy people across ages. Together with a sample-barcoded 5' primer, a J-beta primer mix was included in a second PCR lasting roughly 6 to 12 cycles. Each CDR3 protein gets one entry after TCRdb re-called the 5' RACE reads with MiXCR. The sample lists 1.5 million to 2 million distinct CDR3 sequences; roughly 49% were seen once. What was sequenced was blood. The receptor source for this set is a woman aged 40 to 50 in good health.

The rearrangement uses TRBV27 and TRBJ2-4; D is unresolved. With 4 bases removed from V and 12 bases from J, the gap between germline ends came to 25 bases. The CDR3 totals 16 residues. CDR1 MNHEY and CDR2 SMNVEV come from the germline V gene (reference sequence). CDR3 region: CASSSYRQVSKETQYF. The CDR3 bases are TGTGCCAGCAGTTCATATCGGCAAGTCAGCAAAGAGACTCAGTACTTC.

This clonotype was recorded a few times. This chain links TRBV25-1 with TRBJ2-5; the D gene is possibly TRBD2 (5 bases). The V gene lost 0 bases and the J gene lost 4 bases, with 9 bases spanning the gap. CDR3 size: 14 residues. Germline V gene lookup returns CDR1 MGHDK and CDR2 SYGVNS. The CDR3 region has the DNA TGTGCCAGCAGTGAATATGTGAGGGCAGAGACCCAGTACTTC. Amino acids: CASSEYVRAETQYF.

This chain uses TRBV7-9 with TRBJ2-3, with D maybe TRBD1 (6 bases). This CDR3 contains 15 residues. With 1 base removed from V and 3 bases from J, the gap between germline ends came to 11 bases. CDR1 and CDR2 (germline): SEHNR, FQNEAQ (reference sequence). The CDR3 DNA reads TGTGCCAGCAGCTTAGACCCCAGGGGAACAGATACGCAGTATTTT. It encodes CASSLDPRGTDTQYF.

V and J are TRBV5-1 and TRBJ2-1, with 8 bases lining up with TRBD2. The CDR3 runs 14 residues. CDR1 and CDR2 (germline): SGHRS, YFSETQ. With V trimmed by 6 bases and J by 8 bases, 10 bases remained unmatched. CDR3 bases: TGCGCCAGCATCGGGCGGGGGGATCACGATGAGCAGTTCTTC. It yields the protein CASIGRGDHDEQFF.

The rearrangement joins TRBV6-6 to TRBJ2-1; 11 positions match TRBD1. Germline V gene sequence: CDR1 MNHNY, CDR2 SVGAGI (reference sequence). The CDR3 spans 16 residues. The ends lost 2 bases at V and 10 bases at J; junction bases unmatched: 10. CDR3 protein: CASSYPGTGGAWEQFF. The DNA of the CDR3 is TGTGCCAGCAGTTACCCCGGGACAGGGGGGGCGTGGGAGCAGTTCTTC.

This clonotype has only a few counts. The chain is built from TRBV5-1 and TRBJ2-3; 9 bases line up with TRBD1. The length of the CDR3 is 16 residues. Trimming took 5 bases from V and 4 from J; bases not matched to a gene: 11. The germline gives CDR1 SGHRS, CDR2 YFSETQ. CDR3 loop: CASRLSGTGIPDTQYF. The CDR3 DNA is TGCGCCAGCAGACTGTCCGGGACAGGGATCCCAGATACGCAGTATTTT.

The chain recombines TRBV29-1 with TRBJ1-2; tentatively, D is TRBD1 (6 bases). The CDR3 consists of 13 residues. Germline V gene data show CDR1 as SQVTM and CDR2 as ANQGSEA. Trimming pared 1 base from V and 7 bases from J, leaving 13 bases between. The CDR3 loop is CSVEVARGRGYTF. In nucleotides, the CDR3 is TGCAGCGTTGAAGTGGCCAGGGGCCGTGGCTACACCTTC.

This chain joins TRBV6-5 and TRBJ2-7; D might be TRBD1 (6 bases). Germline V gene data show CDR1 as MNHEY and CDR2 as SVGAGI. CDR3 size: 17 residues. V lost 4 bases and J lost 7, with 26 bases in between. The CDR3 loop reads CASSSRATRGHNNEQYF. Here the CDR3 DNA reads TGTGCCAGCAGTTCGAGGGCTACACGGGGACACAACAATGAGCAGTACTTC.

This clonotype was seen a few times. The chain couples TRBV6-6 to TRBJ1-5; D is unresolved. This CDR3 is 15 amino acids long. V was cut by 7 bases and J by 2 bases, with 15 bases left in between. Germline V gives CDR1 MNHNY, CDR2 SVGAGI (reference sequence). The CDR3 region is CASTHTGGGNQPQHF. DNA of the CDR3: TGTGCCAGCACCCATACTGGTGGGGGCAATCAGCCCCAGCATTTT.

The V call is TRBV27, the J call TRBJ2-3; 7 nucleotides agree with TRBD2. V was clipped by 1 base and J by 6 bases; unmatched bases: 7. The CDR3 covers 15 residues. CDR1 is MNHEY and CDR2 is SMNVEV in the germline V gene (reference sequence). The CDR3 region has the DNA TGTGCCAGCAGTTTATTGGGCGGGGGAGGGGATACGCAGTATTTT. Translated: CASSLLGGGGDTQYF.

This clonotype was detected only a few times. The J gene is TRBJ2-3, the V gene TRBV6-4; possibly TRBD1 or TRBD2 for D (6 bases each). The CDR3 extends over 14 amino acids. Germline V gene sequence: CDR1 MRHNA, CDR2 SNTAGT. V was shortened by 4 bases and J by 4 bases, with 12 bases between the two germline ends. The CDR3 DNA reads TGTGCCAGCAGTGTTACAGGGAGGTCAGATACGCAGTATTTT. Translating it yields CASSVTGRSDTQYF.

The chain recombines TRBV6-5 with TRBJ2-3; weak D call: TRBD1 (6 bases). The V gene's germline CDR1 is MNHEY and CDR2 SVGAGI. V was pared by 6 bases and J by 2 bases, with 12 bases between. The CDR3 totals 14 residues. DNA of the CDR3: TGTGCCAGCAGGAGGGGACAACTCACAGATACGCAGTATTTT. This codes for CASRRGQLTDTQYF.

V and J are TRBV6-5 and TRBJ2-7; 10 bases map to TRBD1. Per the germline V gene, CDR1 is MNHEY and CDR2 is SVGAGI. CDR3 length: 17 residues. The J segment lost 7 bases and the V segment lost 0 bases, leaving 12 bases of the junction unmatched. As DNA, the CDR3 is TGTGCCAGCAGTTACTCTAGCGGGACAGGGGTATATGGAGAGCAGTACTTC. It translates to CASSYSSGTGVYGEQYF.

This clonotype was counted a single time. This chain connects TRBV29-1 to TRBJ1-2, with TRBD1 matching 8 bases. This CDR3 is 14 amino acids long. Unmatched junction bases numbered 5, after V lost 4 bases and J lost 1 base. The germline V gene has CDR1 SQVTM and CDR2 ANQGSEA. The CDR3 nucleotides read TGCAGCGTTGGACAGGGGCCCGTTAACTATGGCTACACCTTC. Its protein product is CSVGQGPVNYGYTF.

The chain recombines TRBV5-1 with TRBJ1-2, with D possibly TRBD1 on 5 matching bases. Looked up from germline, CDR1 is SGHRS and CDR2 is YFSETQ. The CDR3 loop spans 16 amino acids. V was pared by 4 bases and J by 2 bases, with 18 bases between. The CDR3 DNA follows: TGCGCCAGCAGCCCCGCAACCCCGACAGAGAACTATGGCTACACCTTC. Translated: CASSPATPTENYGYTF.

The chain couples TRBV12-3 or TRBV12-4 to TRBJ2-5; 9 bases are shared with TRBD2. The CDR3 runs 12 residues. J was trimmed by 9 bases and V by 4 bases; bases with no gene match: 3. This CDR3 is CASSSSGEAQYF. CDR3 nucleotide sequence: TGTGCCAGCAGTTCTAGCGGGGAGGCCCAGTACTTC.

This clonotype was picked up a small number of times. The chain couples TRBV10-1 to TRBJ2-5; TRBD2 matches 8 bases. J gave up 4 bases and V 3 bases, and 7 bases lay outside the gene matches. Germline-derived CDR1 and CDR2 are WNHNN and SYGVQD (reference sequence). The CDR3 contains 15 residues. The CDR3 DNA sequence: TGCGCCAGCAGTGATCGGGGGGGTCCTCGAGAGACCCAGTACTTC. Translation gives CASSDRGGPRETQYF.

This rearrangement joins TRBV6-1 to TRBJ2-4; 9 nucleotides align to TRBD1. The DNA end is a closer match to TRBJ2-7, so the J assignment may be wrong. Germline V gene sequence: CDR1 MNHNS, CDR2 SASEGT. CDR3 length: 14 residues. CDR3 loop: CASSWTGEKYEQYF. The CDR3 DNA is TGTGCCAGCAGTTGGACAGGGGAAAAGTACGAGCAGTACTTC.

The chain joins TRBV27 to TRBJ1-2; D unresolved. The CDR3 has 13 residues. The germline V gene encodes CDR1 MNHEY and CDR2 SMNVEV (reference sequence). Trimming took 6 bases from V and 3 from J, leaving 11 bases between them. This CDR3 reads CASSRMDYYGYTF. In nucleotides, the CDR3 is TGTGCCAGCAGCCGGATGGACTACTATGGCTACACCTTC.

V is TRBV5-1 and J is TRBJ1-1; tentatively, D is TRBD1 (6 bases). The germline V gene encodes CDR1 SGHRS and CDR2 YFSETQ. The CDR3 extends over 16 amino acids. Trimming took 0 bases from V and 0 from J, leaving 12 bases between them. The CDR3, as DNA: TGCGCCAGCAGCTTGGGCGGACAGAGAGTGAACACTGAAGCTTTCTTT. Translating it yields CASSLGGQRVNTEAFF.

The chain links TRBV4-3 to TRBJ2-2; 8 nucleotides match TRBD2. The CDR3 covers 15 residues. CDR1 LGHNA and CDR2 YSLEER come from the germline V gene. The junction had 10 bases not matched to a gene; V was cut back by 6 bases and J by 7 bases. Written as DNA, the CDR3 is TGCGCCAGCAGGACACTCGGGGGGGCTAACGGGGAGCTGTTTTTT. Translation gives CASRTLGGANGELFF.

The V gene is TRBV20-1, the J gene TRBJ2-1; 11 bases fit TRBD1. Gene TRBJ2-7 matches the end of the DNA better, so the J call may be wrong. CDR1 is DFQATT, CDR2 SNEGSKA, per germline (reference sequence). CDR3 length: 15 amino acids. CDR3 in amino acids: CSASLGTGGYNEQYF. The CDR3 DNA is TGCAGTGCTAGTTTGGGGACAGGGGGATACAATGAGCAGTACTTC.

This clonotype has only one observation. The chain has TRBV6-2 or TRBV6-3 and TRBJ2-2; TRBD1 matches 7 bases. With 7 bases clipped from V and 4 bases from J, the junction kept 12 bases outside the gene matches. Germline V gives CDR1 MNHEY, CDR2 SVGEGT. CDR3 length equals 16 residues. DNA of the CDR3: TGTGCCAGCACAGCCTCGGGACAGAAAATCACCGGGGAGCTGTTTTTT. It translates to CASTASGQKITGELFF.